Listed below are T cell receptor beta chains from one sample, sequenced in a study of T cells in Graves' hyperthyroidism and ophthalmopathy. TCRdb called the multiplex PCR reads again in MiXCR, with one record for every CDR3 protein. The sample lists more than 500,000 distinct CDR3 sequences, just over 45% seen once, with around 20% in the top ten. Sequenced material: peripheral blood or thyroid tissue (not recorded which). Receptors originate from an adult woman with Graves' disease, either hyperthyroidism or ophthalmopathy (not recorded which). Both conserved end residues are part of each CDR3. A D gene is named only where the DNA matches it firmly. Part of the rows lack a size; the others show once, few, many or a class for expanded clones.

j_call,d_call,clone_size,v_call,cdr3_aa,cdr3_nt
TRBJ1-1,.,.,TRBV10-3,CAISESSNLRAEAFF,TGTGCCATCAGTGAGTCCTCCAACCTAAGGGCTGAAGCTTTCTTT
TRBJ2-7,TRBD1,many,TRBV2,CASNRGLNEQYF,TGTGCCAGCAACAGGGGGCTGAACGAGCAGTACTTC
TRBJ2-5,.,many,TRBV4-2,CASSQEVEVGSQETQYF,TGTGCCAGCAGCCAAGAAGTGGAAGTAGGGAGTCAAGAGACCCAGTACTTC
TRBJ2-2,.,many,TRBV24-1,CATRGDFSTGELFF,TGTGCCACCAGAGGGGACTTCTCCACCGGGGAGCTGTTTTTT
TRBJ1-5,TRBD1,many,TRBV20-1,CSAPMGQGDQPQHF,TGCAGTGCCCCTATGGGACAGGGTGATCAGCCCCAGCATTTT
TRBJ2-7,.,few,TRBV7-2,CASSIYRAPYEQYF,TGTGCCAGCAGCATATACAGGGCCCCCTACGAGCAGTACTTC
TRBJ2-7,.,.,TRBV20-1,CSARDVGLSYEQYF,TGCAGTGCTAGAGACGTAGGACTATCCTACGAGCAGTACTTC
TRBJ2-7,.,many,TRBV29-1,CSVAGLGYEQYF,TGCAGCGTCGCGGGACTCGGATACGAGCAGTACTTC
TRBJ1-5,.,.,TRBV12-3/TRBV12-4,CASSFRVSQPQHF,TGTGCCAGCAGTTTTAGGGTTAGTCAGCCCCAGCATTTT
TRBJ1-3,.,many,TRBV29-1,CSVRVISGNTIYF,TGCAGCGTCAGAGTAATCTCTGGAAACACCATATATTTT
TRBJ1-1,.,many,TRBV3-1,CASSHRARDTEAFF,TGTGCCAGCAGCCACAGGGCTCGGGACACTGAAGCTTTCTTT
TRBJ1-5,.,many,TRBV19,CASRDGGRSNQPQHF,TGTGCCAGTAGAGACGGGGGGAGAAGCAATCAGCCCCAGCATTTT
TRBJ2-2,TRBD1,many,TRBV6-1,CASSWDSDATGELFF,TGTGCCAGCAGTTGGGACAGCGATGCAACCGGGGAGCTGTTTTTT
TRBJ2-5,TRBD1,.,TRBV19,CASSPRDRAQETQYF,TGTGCCAGTAGTCCCCGGGACAGGGCGCAAGAGACCCAGTACTTC
TRBJ2-2,.,.,TRBV7-3,CASSPQGNTGELFF,TGTGCCAGCAGTCCACAGGGAAACACCGGGGAGCTGTTTTTT
TRBJ1-2,TRBD1,.,TRBV9,CASSFAGTGASANYGYTF,TGTGCCAGCAGCTTCGCCGGGACAGGGGCGTCAGCTAACTATGGCTACACCTTC
TRBJ1-2,TRBD1,.,TRBV18,CASARDRGYGYTF,TGTGCCAGCGCCCGGGACAGGGGCTATGGCTACACCTTC
TRBJ2-7,.,.,TRBV7-9,CASSLNDSRSYEQYF,TGTGCCAGCAGCTTGAATGACAGTCGATCCTACGAGCAGTACTTC
TRBJ1-1,.,.,TRBV24-1,CATSDGRWDTEAFF,TGTGCCACCAGTGACGGGCGTTGGGACACTGAAGCTTTCTTT
TRBJ1-5,TRBD1,.,TRBV7-2,CASSLGTGLQPQHF,TGTGCCAGCAGCTTGGGGACAGGGCTACAGCCCCAGCATTTT
TRBJ1-1,.,many,TRBV7-9,CASSWGAMNTEAFF,TGTGCCAGCAGCTGGGGGGCCATGAACACTGAAGCTTTCTTT
TRBJ1-4,.,once,TRBV7-3,CASSPGVSPFGKLFF,TGTGCCAGCAGCCCCGGAGTCTCACCCTTTGGGAAACTGTTTTTT
TRBJ2-7,TRBD2,.,TRBV3-1,CASSPHAGGRSYEQYF,TGTGCCAGCAGCCCCCATGCGGGAGGAAGGTCCTACGAGCAGTACTTC
TRBJ1-3,.,many,TRBV12-3/TRBV12-4,CASRLYPGEASGNTIYF,TGTGCCAGCAGATTATACCCGGGGGAAGCCTCTGGAAACACCATATATTTT
TRBJ2-7,TRBD1,many,TRBV7-9,CASTRQGTYEQYF,TGTGCCAGCACCAGACAGGGAACCTACGAGCAGTACTTC
TRBJ1-5,.,.,TRBV7-3,CASRGGAAETQHF,TGTGCCAGCAGGGGCGGGGCAGCGGAGACCCAGCATTTT
TRBJ1-1,.,once,TRBV5-1,CASSRSGVSGSAFF,TGCGCCAGCAGCCGCTCAGGGGTCTCGGGATCGGCTTTCTTT
TRBJ1-5,.,many,TRBV10-3,CAISEAWDQPQHF,TGTGCCATCAGTGAAGCGTGGGATCAGCCCCAGCATTTT
TRBJ2-7,.,.,TRBV20-1,CGASYRYEQYF,TGCGGCGCTAGCTACCGCTACGAGCAGTACTTC
TRBJ1-5,TRBD1,many,TRBV5-1,CASSPKPTGGGQPQHF,TGCGCCAGCAGCCCAAAACCGACAGGGGGCGGCCAGCCCCAGCATTTT
TRBJ1-1,TRBD1,many,TRBV5-1,CASSLQPTGDTEAFF,TGCGCCAGCAGCTTGCAGCCGACAGGGGACACTGAAGCTTTCTTT
TRBJ2-5,.,many,TRBV18,CASSPEQREETQYF,TGTGCCAGCTCACCGGAACAGCGAGAAGAGACCCAGTACTTC
TRBJ1-2,.,many,TRBV20-1,CSAPTRGIDYGYTF,TGCAGTGCACCGACTAGGGGTATCGACTATGGCTACACCTTC
TRBJ2-5,TRBD2,many,TRBV7-8,CASSSGLAGDWAQETQYF,TGTGCCAGCAGCTCGGGACTAGCGGGAGACTGGGCCCAAGAGACCCAGTACTTC
TRBJ1-5,.,many,TRBV20-1,CSATGIDQPQHF,TGCAGTGCTACAGGGATAGATCAGCCCCAGCATTTT
TRBJ2-5,.,many,TRBV7-9,CASSFGGPTLQETQYF,TGTGCCAGCAGCTTTGGCGGGCCTACGCTCCAAGAGACCCAGTACTTC
TRBJ1-1,.,.,TRBV14,CASGQLNTEAFF,TGTGCTAGCGGGCAGCTGAACACTGAAGCTTTCTTT
TRBJ2-7,.,many,TRBV10-3,CAISEPTSSESPGEQYF,TGTGCCATCAGTGAGCCCACTTCTAGCGAGTCCCCGGGTGAGCAGTACTTC
TRBJ1-6,.,.,TRBV25-1,CASSELGNSPLHF,TGTGCCAGCAGTGAATTAGGCAATTCACCCCTCCACTTT
TRBJ1-2,.,.,TRBV11-2,CASSFTWTALGNYGYTF,TGTGCCAGCAGCTTCACCTGGACAGCCTTGGGAAACTATGGCTACACCTTC
TRBJ2-6,.,.,TRBV7-2,CASSPTGTAGANVLTF,TGCGCCAGCAGCCCTACCGGGACCGCTGGGGCCAACGTCCTGACTTTC
TRBJ2-5,.,.,TRBV20-1,CSAHAGTQYF,TGCAGTGCACACGCCGGGACCCAGTACTTC
TRBJ2-7,.,many,TRBV12-3/TRBV12-4,CASSSTGLLHFYEQYF,TGTGCCAGCAGTTCTACAGGGCTCCTACACTTCTACGAGCAGTACTTC
TRBJ1-1,.,many,TRBV10-3,CAISESAQGRKAFF,TGTGCCATCAGTGAGTCGGCACAGGGAAGAAAAGCTTTCTTT
TRBJ1-1,.,many,TRBV29-1,CSVEDYTDTEAFF,TGCAGCGTTGAAGATTATACAGACACTGAAGCTTTCTTT
TRBJ1-2,TRBD1,.,TRBV15,CATSRGDSAYGYTF,TGTGCCACCAGCAGAGGGGACAGCGCCTATGGCTACACCTTC
TRBJ2-5,.,many,TRBV29-1,CSVDTYNQETQYF,TGCAGCGTTGATACGTATAACCAAGAGACCCAGTACTTC
TRBJ2-5,.,.,TRBV24-1,CATSDTTIQETQYF,TGTGCCACCAGTGATACCACCATCCAAGAGACCCAGTACTTC
TRBJ2-5,TRBD2,.,TRBV29-1,CSVVSPSGSPQETQYF,TGCAGCGTTGTGTCCCCTAGCGGGAGCCCTCAAGAGACCCAGTACTTC
TRBJ2-5,TRBD1,many,TRBV28,CAGQGAGETQYF,TGTGCCGGTCAGGGGGCCGGAGAGACCCAGTACTTC
TRBJ2-5,.,few,TRBV10-3,CAISTEGMMETQYF,TGTGCCATCAGTACAGAGGGGATGATGGAGACCCAGTACTTC
TRBJ2-7,.,.,TRBV2,CASMEVGEQYF,TGTGCCAGCATGGAGGTGGGGGAGCAGTACTTC
TRBJ2-7,TRBD1,many,TRBV19,CASSTTGASYEQYF,TGTGCCAGTAGTACTACAGGGGCCTCCTACGAGCAGTACTTC
TRBJ1-6,TRBD1,many,TRBV29-1,CSVAGGYNSPLHF,TGCAGCGTTGCAGGGGGGTATAATTCACCCCTCCACTTT
TRBJ1-3,.,.,TRBV30,CAWSPSNTIYF,TGTGCCTGGAGTCCGAGTAACACCATATATTTT
TRBJ2-2,.,few,TRBV4-2,CASSQSYHLNTGELFF,TGTGCCAGCAGCCAATCTTATCATTTGAACACCGGGGAGCTGTTTTTT
TRBJ2-1,TRBD2,.,TRBV20-1,CSAKLGGSYGEQFF,TGCAGTGCTAAACTGGGCGGGAGTTACGGTGAGCAGTTCTTC
TRBJ2-7,.,.,TRBV7-2,CASSLSREQYF,TGTGCCAGCAGCCTTTCGCGCGAGCAGTACTTC
TRBJ1-2,.,many,TRBV14,CASSQGGNFNYGYTF,TGTGCCAGCAGCCAAGGAGGGAATTTTAACTATGGCTACACCTTC
TRBJ2-2,.,many,TRBV7-9,CASSHTPTSTGELFF,TGTGCCAGCAGCCACACCCCGACCAGCACCGGGGAGCTGTTTTTT